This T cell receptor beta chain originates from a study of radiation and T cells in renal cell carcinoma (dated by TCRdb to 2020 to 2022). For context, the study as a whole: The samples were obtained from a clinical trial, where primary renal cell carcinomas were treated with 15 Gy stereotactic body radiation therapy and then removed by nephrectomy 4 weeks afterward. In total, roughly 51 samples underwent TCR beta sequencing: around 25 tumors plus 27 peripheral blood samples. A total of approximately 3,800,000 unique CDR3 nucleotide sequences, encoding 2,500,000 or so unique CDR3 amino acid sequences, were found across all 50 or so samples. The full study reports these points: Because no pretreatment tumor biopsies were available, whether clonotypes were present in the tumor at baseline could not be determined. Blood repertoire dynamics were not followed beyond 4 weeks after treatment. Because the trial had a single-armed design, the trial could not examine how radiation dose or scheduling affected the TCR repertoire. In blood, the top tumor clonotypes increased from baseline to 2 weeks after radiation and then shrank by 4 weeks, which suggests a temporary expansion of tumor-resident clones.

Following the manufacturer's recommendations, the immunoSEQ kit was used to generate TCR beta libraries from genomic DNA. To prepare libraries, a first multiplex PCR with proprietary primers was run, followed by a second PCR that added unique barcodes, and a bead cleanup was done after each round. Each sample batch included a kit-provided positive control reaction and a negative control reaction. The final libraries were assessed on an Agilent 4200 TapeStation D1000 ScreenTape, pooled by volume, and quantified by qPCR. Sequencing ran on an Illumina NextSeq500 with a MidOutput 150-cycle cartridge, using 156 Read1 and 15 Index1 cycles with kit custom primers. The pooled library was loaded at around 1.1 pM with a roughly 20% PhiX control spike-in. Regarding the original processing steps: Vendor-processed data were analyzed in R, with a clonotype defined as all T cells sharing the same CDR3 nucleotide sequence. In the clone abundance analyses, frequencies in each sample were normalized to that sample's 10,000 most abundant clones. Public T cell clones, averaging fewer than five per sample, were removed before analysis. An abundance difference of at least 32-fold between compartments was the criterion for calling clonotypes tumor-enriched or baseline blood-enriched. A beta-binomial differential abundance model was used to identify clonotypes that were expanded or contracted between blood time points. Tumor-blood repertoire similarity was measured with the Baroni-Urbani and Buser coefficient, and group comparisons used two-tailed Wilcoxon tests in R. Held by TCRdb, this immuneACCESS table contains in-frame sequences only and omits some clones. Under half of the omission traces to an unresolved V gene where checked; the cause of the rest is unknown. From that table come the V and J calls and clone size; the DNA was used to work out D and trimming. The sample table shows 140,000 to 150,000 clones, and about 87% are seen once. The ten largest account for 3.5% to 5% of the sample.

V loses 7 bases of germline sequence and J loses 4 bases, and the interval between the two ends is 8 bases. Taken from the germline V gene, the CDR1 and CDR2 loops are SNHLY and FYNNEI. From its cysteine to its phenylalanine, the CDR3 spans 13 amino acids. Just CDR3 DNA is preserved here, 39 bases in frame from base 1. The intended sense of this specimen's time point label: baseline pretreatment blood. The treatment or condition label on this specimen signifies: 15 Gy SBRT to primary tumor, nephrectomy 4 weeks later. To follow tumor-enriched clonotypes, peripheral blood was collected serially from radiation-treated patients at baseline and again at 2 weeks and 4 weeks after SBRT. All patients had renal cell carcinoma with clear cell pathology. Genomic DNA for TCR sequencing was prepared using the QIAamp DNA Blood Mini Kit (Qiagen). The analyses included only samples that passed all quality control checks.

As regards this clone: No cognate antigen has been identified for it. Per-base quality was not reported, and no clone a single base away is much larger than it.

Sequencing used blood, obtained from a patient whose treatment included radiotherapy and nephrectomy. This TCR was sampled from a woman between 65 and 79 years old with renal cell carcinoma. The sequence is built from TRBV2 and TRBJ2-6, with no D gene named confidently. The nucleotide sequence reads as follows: TGTGCCAGCAACAAAAAAGGGGCCAACGTCCTGACTTTC. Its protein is CASNKKGANVLTF.